This entry lists 29 T cell receptor beta chains sequenced from one sample in a study of cytomegalovirus exposure and HLA in healthy donors. The PCR ran on 60 Vbeta and 13 Jbeta primers. Profiling relied on immunoSEQ multiplex PCR, and the TCRdb table lists in-frame clones only, not all of them. The sample yields about 94,000 clones, roughly 77% seen once. The sequenced sample consisted of PBMCs. The receptors originated from a human donor in good health.

V usage is TRBV13 and J usage is TRBJ1-3; TRBD1 agrees at 10 bases. There are 16 residues in the CDR3. After removal of 4 bases from V and 0 bases from J, the junction contained 3 bases not matched to a gene. Germline CDR1 and CDR2: PRHDT and FYEKMQ (reference sequence). The CDR3: CASSWGQGSSGNTIYF. For the CDR3, the DNA is TGTGCCAGCAGCTGGGGACAGGGGTCCTCTGGAAACACCATATATTTT.

The chain links TRBV5-1 to TRBJ1-1; tentative D call: TRBD1 (6 bases). The CDR3 runs to 13 residues. V lost 0 bases and J lost 3, with 6 bases in between. Germline V lookup: CDR1 SGHRS, CDR2 YFSETQ. The CDR3 protein is CASSLAGDTEAFF. The CDR3 coding sequence is TGCGCCAGCAGCTTGGCAGGGGACACTGAAGCTTTCTTT.

The genes are TRBV7-9 and TRBJ2-6; no reliable D call. The germline V and J ends were trimmed by 8 bases and 0 bases, with 14 bases remaining between them. Germline V CDR1 and CDR2: SEHNR, FQNEAQ (reference sequence). CDR3 length equals 16 residues. The CDR3 loop is CASRPWADSGANVLTF. CDR3 nucleotide sequence: TGTGCCAGCCGTCCCTGGGCCGACTCTGGGGCCAACGTCCTGACTTTC.

The chain joins TRBV25-1 to TRBJ1-2; 9 bases align to TRBD1. Looked up from germline, CDR1 is MGHDK and CDR2 is SYGVNS. This CDR3 contains 14 residues. J gave up 8 bases and V 3 bases, and 7 bases lay outside the gene matches. Here the CDR3 DNA reads TGTGCCAGCAGTGAGGGGTGGGACAGGGACGGCTACACCTTC. This sequence encodes CASSEGWDRDGYTF.

The rearrangement uses TRBV4-2 and TRBJ2-3, with 10 bases lining up with TRBD2. The J segment lost 2 bases and the V segment lost 4 bases, leaving 6 bases of the junction unmatched. This CDR3 contains 16 residues. Germline V lookup: CDR1 LGHNA, CDR2 YNFKEQ. Here the CDR3 reads CASSPLAGGSTDTQYF. In DNA, the CDR3 is TGTGCCAGCAGCCCGTTAGCGGGGGGTTCCACAGATACGCAGTATTTT.

The chain carries TRBV7-9 and TRBJ1-2; no firm D call. V shed 6 bases and J shed 3 bases, with 14 bases lying between them. This CDR3 comprises 14 residues. CDR1 is SEHNR, CDR2 FQNEAQ, per germline (reference sequence). This CDR3 reads CASSDAGLYYGYTF. CDR3 sequence (DNA): TGTGCCAGCAGTGACGCAGGCCTATACTATGGCTACACCTTC. Based on the CDR3 plus reference TRBV7-9 and TRBJ1-2, the full variable domain is DTGVSQNPRHKITKRGQNVTFRCDPISEHNRLYWYRQTLGQGPEFLTYFQNEAQLEKSRLLSDRFSAERPKGSFSTLEIQRTEQGDSAMYLCASSDAGLYYGYTFGSGTRLTVV.

The chain joins TRBV30 to TRBJ1-2; D is perhaps TRBD1 (6 bases). CDR1 GTSNPN and CDR2 SVGIG come from the germline V gene (reference sequence). The V end lost 1 base, the J end lost 8 bases, and 11 bases lay between the germline ends. The CDR3 is made up of 12 amino acids. The CDR3, as DNA: TGTGCCTGGAGTGGACAGGCAGGGGGCTACACCTTC. Its translation: CAWSGQAGGYTF. Using reference TRBV30 and TRBJ1-2 for the parts outside the CDR3, the full variable domain is SQTIHQWPATLVQPVGSPLSLECTVEGTSNPNLYWYRQAAGRGLQLLFYSVGIGQISSEVPQNLSASRPQDRQFILSSKKLLLSDSGFYLCAWSGQAGGYTFGSGTRLTVV.

The chain is built from TRBV5-4 and TRBJ2-5, with 10 bases matching TRBD2. V gave up 3 bases and J gave up 2 bases; unmatched junction bases: 7. The CDR3 consists of 16 residues. Germline assignment: CDR1 SGHNT and CDR2 YYREEE (reference sequence). This chain's CDR3 is CASSWGTSDTQETQYF. Here the CDR3 DNA reads TGTGCCAGCAGCTGGGGGACTAGCGATACTCAAGAGACCCAGTACTTC.

The rearrangement joins TRBV5-6 to TRBJ2-2, with 10 positions matching TRBD2. The CDR3 has 16 amino acids. The V gene's germline CDR1 is SGHDT and CDR2 YYEEEE. V was clipped by 4 bases and J by 5 bases; unmatched bases: 8. CDR3 protein: CASSPRAGGRTGELFF. The CDR3 DNA is TGTGCCAGCAGCCCCCGAGCGGGGGGGCGAACCGGGGAGCTGTTTTTT. The complete variable domain, with remaining parts taken from reference TRBV5-6 and TRBJ2-2, reads DAGVTQSPTHLIKTRGQQVTLRCSPKSGHDTVSWYQQALGQGPQFIFQYYEEEERQRGNFPDRFSGHQFPNYSSELNVNALLLGDSALYLCASSPRAGGRTGELFFGEGSRLTVL.

This clone occurred once. The gene calls are TRBV5-6 and TRBJ2-3, with TRBD2 matching over 8 bases. The length of the CDR3 is 16 residues. Germline loops: CDR1 SGHDT, CDR2 YYEEEE. Trimming took 3 bases from V and 4 from J; bases not matched to a gene: 10. The CDR3 here is CASSSPGGRRADTQYF. DNA for the CDR3: TGTGCCAGCAGCTCCCCGGGGGGGCGCCGAGCAGATACGCAGTATTTT. The full variable domain, with the rest looked up from reference TRBV5-6 and TRBJ2-3, is DAGVTQSPTHLIKTRGQQVTLRCSPKSGHDTVSWYQQALGQGPQFIFQYYEEEERQRGNFPDRFSGHQFPNYSSELNVNALLLGDSALYLCASSSPGGRRADTQYFGPGTRLTVL.

V usage is TRBV28 and J usage is TRBJ1-4, with unresolved D. CDR3 length equals 14 residues. Trimming removed 4 bases at V and 7 bases at J, with 13 bases between. Germline values: CDR1 MDHEN, CDR2 SYDVKM. The CDR3, as DNA: TGTGCCAGCAGTTCCTCTCCGGGGAGTGAAAAACTGTTTTTT. Its translation is CASSSSPGSEKLFF.

The V and J genes are TRBV11-2 and TRBJ1-5; tentatively, D is TRBD1 (6 bases). Germline CDR1 and CDR2: SGHAT and FQNNGV. CDR3 length: 17 amino acids. V lost 1 base, J lost 0 bases, and 13 bases lay in between. DNA of the CDR3: TGTGCCAGCAGCTTAGTCTTAGGCAGGGGTAGCAATCAGCCCCAGCATTTT. Its translation is CASSLVLGRGSNQPQHF.

The rearrangement uses TRBV28 and TRBJ2-5; no clear D. Germline V gene sequence: CDR1 MDHEN, CDR2 SYDVKM. The CDR3 length is 13 residues. The V end was cut by 5 bases, the J end by 5 bases, with 12 bases between. The CDR3 is CASSLSGRETQYF. The CDR3 region has the DNA TGTGCCAGCAGTCTTTCAGGTCGGGAGACCCAGTACTTC.

The genes are TRBV6-6 and TRBJ2-7; a possible D gene is TRBD2 (7 bases). The CDR3 is 14 amino acids. V lost 4 bases, J lost 4 bases, and 14 bases lay in between. Germline V gene sequence: CDR1 MNHNY, CDR2 SVGAGI (reference sequence). The CDR3 loop is CASSSGGGLYEQYF. The CDR3 DNA reads as TGTGCCAGCAGTTCTGGGGGGGGGCTTTACGAGCAGTACTTC.

The chain couples TRBV15 to TRBJ1-5; 10 bases line up with TRBD1. Looked up from germline, CDR1 is LNHNV and CDR2 is YYDKDF (reference sequence). The CDR3 is 15 residues long. Trimming removed 3 bases from V and 5 bases from J; junction bases left unmatched: 4. CDR3 coding DNA: TGTGCCACCAGCAGGGGGGACAGGGGTGATCAGCCCCAGCATTTT. Translation gives CATSRGDRGDQPQHF.

This rearrangement joins TRBV9 to TRBJ1-2; 8 bases fit TRBD1. This CDR3 comprises 14 residues. Per germline, CDR1 SGDLS and CDR2 YYNGEE. Trimming cost V 3 bases and J 4 bases; bases outside gene matches: 5. CDR3 sequence: CASSGGQGAYGYTF. Written as DNA, the CDR3 is TGTGCCAGCAGCGGAGGACAGGGTGCCTATGGCTACACCTTC.

The V and J genes are TRBV2 and TRBJ2-7; 8 bases are a match to TRBD2. V gave up 8 bases and J gave up 2 bases; unmatched junction bases: 11. The germline V gene encodes CDR1 SNHLY and CDR2 FYNNEI. The CDR3 has 15 residues. The CDR3: CASDGGSGVTYEQYF. The CDR3 DNA reads as TGTGCCAGCGACGGGGGTAGCGGGGTCACCTACGAGCAGTACTTC.

The rearrangement links TRBV19 to TRBJ1-2, with TRBD1 matching over 7 bases. V lost 9 bases, J lost 4 bases, and 8 bases stayed unmatched. Germline V CDR1 and CDR2: LNHDA, SQIVND (reference sequence). The CDR3 loop spans 13 amino acids. For the CDR3, the DNA is TGTGCCAGCTCGGACAGGCCCAGCTATGGCTACACCTTC. Its protein product is CASSDRPSYGYTF.

V usage is TRBV15 and J usage is TRBJ1-4; D is possibly TRBD1 (6 bases). Germline V gene data show CDR1 as LNHNV and CDR2 as YYDKDF (reference sequence). V was shortened by 0 bases and J by 8 bases, with 13 bases between the two germline ends. The CDR3 is 15 amino acids. The CDR3 nucleotides are TGTGCCACCAGCAGAGAGAAGGGGGTGGCGGAAAAACTGTTTTTT. The encoded protein is CATSREKGVAEKLFF.

The chain recombines TRBV2 with TRBJ2-3; TRBD1 matches at 9 bases. Germline V gives CDR1 SNHLY, CDR2 FYNNEI. After removal of 5 bases from V and 3 bases from J, the junction contained 3 bases not matched to a gene. The CDR3 runs to 14 residues. CDR3 region: CASSRDRVTDTQYF. CDR3 coding DNA: TGTGCCAGCAGTAGGGACAGGGTGACAGATACGCAGTATTTT. The full variable domain, completed using reference TRBV2 and TRBJ2-3, is EPEVTQTPSHQVTQMGQEVILRCVPISNHLYFYWYRQILGQKVEFLVSFYNNEISEKSEIFDDQFSVERPDGSNFTLKIRSTKLEDSAMYFCASSRDRVTDTQYFGPGTRLTVL.

CDR3 bases: TGCGCCAGCAGCCAGTGGGGCGGGGGGAGCTCCTACAATGAGCAGTTCTTC. This translates into CASSQWGGGSSYNEQFF. The genes are TRBV4-1 and TRBJ2-1; 8 bases fit TRBD2. CDR3 length: 17 amino acids. In germline, CDR1 is MGHRA, CDR2 YSYEKL. V was pared by 3 bases and J by 0 bases, with 7 bases of the junction left unmatched.

The genes are TRBV19 and TRBJ2-6, with TRBD2 as a possible D gene (6 bases). The CDR3 spans 18 residues. V was trimmed by 6 bases and J by 2 bases, leaving 20 bases between them. Germline V lookup: CDR1 LNHDA, CDR2 SQIVND (reference sequence). The CDR3 region is CASSDKGPGAAGANVLTF. CDR3 DNA: TGTGCCAGTAGCGATAAGGGCCCGGGAGCAGCTGGGGCCAACGTCCTGACTTTC.

This clone showed up just once. This sequence joins TRBV29-1 and TRBJ2-7; TRBD1 matches at 7 bases. The CDR3 totals 11 residues. Germline values: CDR1 SQVTM, CDR2 ANQGSEA. Losses at the gene ends were 8 bases for V and 5 bases for J; bases not matched to a gene: 6. The CDR3 protein is CSTNRGDEQYF. Here the CDR3 DNA reads TGCAGCACGAACAGGGGAGACGAGCAGTACTTC.

This rearrangement joins TRBV28 to TRBJ2-3; D is possibly TRBD1 (5 bases). The CDR3 has 15 amino acids. Germline CDR1 reads MDHEN; CDR2 reads SYDVKM. Trimming left V 6 bases short and J 2 bases short, with 15 bases between. The CDR3 nucleotides read TGTGCCAGCAGCTCGCTCGGACACTACACAGATACGCAGTATTTT. Translating gives CASSSLGHYTDTQYF.

This chain links TRBV13 with TRBJ2-7; perhaps TRBD2 as D (5 bases). Germline V gives CDR1 PRHDT, CDR2 FYEKMQ (reference sequence). Trimming removed 5 bases at V and 5 bases at J, with 19 bases between. The CDR3 covers 15 residues. The CDR3 region is CASSVRPAGVDEQYF. In nucleotides, the CDR3 is TGTGCCAGCAGCGTACGTCCAGCCGGGGTAGACGAGCAGTACTTC.

The chain links TRBV28 to TRBJ1-1; D possibly corresponds to TRBD1 (5 bases). The germline V and J ends were trimmed by 2 bases and 1 base, with 11 bases remaining between them. The CDR3 length is 15 residues. Germline CDR1 reads MDHEN; CDR2 reads SYDVKM. Here the CDR3 DNA reads TGTGCCAGCAGTTTAGTCAGGGTTTGGAACACTGAAGCTTTCTTT. Encoded protein: CASSLVRVWNTEAFF. The full variable domain, its missing parts supplied by reference TRBV28 and TRBJ1-1, is DVKVTQSSRYLVKRTGEKVFLECVQDMDHENMFWYRQDPGLGLRLIYFSYDVKMKEKGDIPEGYSVSREKKERFSLILESASTNQTSMYLCASSLVRVWNTEAFFGQGTRLTVV.

The rearrangement links TRBV2 to TRBJ1-6; D is unresolved. This CDR3 contains 14 residues. The V and J ends lost 3 bases and 5 bases respectively, with 8 bases between them. Germline values: CDR1 SNHLY, CDR2 FYNNEI. The CDR3 region has the DNA TGTGCCAGCAGTGAGTCCGGGGATAATTCACCCCTCCACTTT. The encoded protein is CASSESGDNSPLHF.

The CDR3 loop reads CASSSPGDPTSYEQYF. CDR3 DNA: TGTGCCAGTAGTTCTCCAGGGGACCCCACTTCCTACGAGCAGTACTTC. V and J are TRBV19 and TRBJ2-7; a possible D gene is TRBD1 (6 bases). The germline V gene has CDR1 LNHDA and CDR2 SQIVND (reference sequence). This CDR3 is 16 amino acids long. With 5 bases removed from V and 1 base from J, the gap between germline ends came to 18 bases. The full variable domain, completed using reference TRBV19 and TRBJ2-7, is DGGITQSPKYLFRKEGQNVTLSCEQNLNHDAMYWYRQDPGQGLRLIYYSQIVNDFQKGDIAEGYSVSREKKESFPLTVTSAQKNPTAFYLCASSSPGDPTSYEQYFGPGTRLTVT.

This clone was found a few times. The chain combines TRBV6-5 with TRBJ2-7; D gene ambiguous. The V end was cut by 0 bases, the J end by 0 bases, with 6 bases between. CDR3 length equals 14 residues. CDR1 and CDR2 (germline): MNHEY, SVGAGI. The CDR3 coding sequence is TGTGCCAGCAGTTACTCGGCCAACTCCTACGAGCAGTACTTC. Protein: CASSYSANSYEQYF.